This T cell receptor (beta chain) was captured in a study of blood T cell repertoires in COVID-19. The table came from immunoSEQ multiplex PCR; TCRdb's copy has only in-frame clones and leaves some out. The sample includes some 200,000 clones, 85% to 90% of them seen just once. This clone was counted between two and nine times. Source material: peripheral blood. The TCR sequence derives from a woman between 55 and 75 years old with acute or convalescent COVID-19.

The CDR3 here is CASSLGLGGTGELFF. DNA for the CDR3: TGTGCCAGCAGCTTAGGCCTAGGGGGTACCGGGGAGCTGTTTTTT. The genes are TRBV11-2 and TRBJ2-2; maybe TRBD1 (6 bases). Germline V gene data show CDR1 as SGHAT and CDR2 as FQNNGV. This CDR3 has 15 amino acids. With 1 base removed from V and 5 bases from J, the gap between germline ends came to 11 bases. Drawing the rest from reference TRBV11-2 and TRBJ2-2, the complete variable domain is EAGVAQSPRYKIIEKRQSVAFWCNPISGHATLYWYQQILGQGPKLLIQFQNNGVVDDSQLPKDRFSAERLKGVDSTLKIQPAKLEDSAVYLCASSLGLGGTGELFFGEGSRLTVL.